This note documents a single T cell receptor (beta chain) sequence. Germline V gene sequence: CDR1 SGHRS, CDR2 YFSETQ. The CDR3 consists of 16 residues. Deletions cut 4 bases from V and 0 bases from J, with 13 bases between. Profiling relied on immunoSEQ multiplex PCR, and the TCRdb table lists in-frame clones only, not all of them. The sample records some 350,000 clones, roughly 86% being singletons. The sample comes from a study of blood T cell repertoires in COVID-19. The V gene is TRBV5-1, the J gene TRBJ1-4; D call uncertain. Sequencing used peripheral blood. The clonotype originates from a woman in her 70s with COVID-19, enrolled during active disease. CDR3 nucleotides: TGCGCCAGCAGCCCCGGCGGGGTAGCAACTAATGAAAAACTGTTTTTT. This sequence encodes CASSPGGVATNEKLFF.